This T cell receptor beta chain is drawn from a study of T cell responses to AZD1222 COVID-19 vaccine. Germline values: CDR1 SEHNR, CDR2 FQNEAQ (reference sequence). The CDR3 is made up of 15 amino acids. V was clipped by 5 bases and J by 0 bases, with 12 bases between them. Study results and caveats: In a largely white British group with more females than males, clonal diversity was possibly underestimated. With two AZD1222 doses given, Spike-specific TCR breadth and depth both rose. Among spike-specific TCRs, nearly half reportedly target unmutated variant regions.

In regard to this clone: The antigen remains undetermined.

Clones were sequenced by immunoSEQ multiplex PCR, and TCRdb holds only the in-frame ones, with some missing. In the table there are about 180,000 clones, just over 85% of which are singletons. This receptor was identified in an adult who received the AZD1222 COVID-19 vaccine. This chain joins TRBV7-9 and TRBJ2-3; TRBD1 might be the D (6 bases). The source material was peripheral blood, sampled 28 days after the second AZD1222 dose. This chain's CDR3 is CASSAIQGSTDTQYF. The CDR3 DNA follows: TGTGCCAGCAGCGCGATACAGGGAAGCACAGATACGCAGTATTTT.